The subject of this entry is one T cell receptor beta chain. This clonotype was counted between two and nine times. It lacks a known antigen. No base-level quality is on record; no much larger clone is a single base apart. The CDR3 covers 17 residues, taking in both the cysteine and the phenylalanine. Kept here is only the CDR3 DNA, which spans 51 bases and is read in frame from base 1. Trimming leaves V shorter by 0 bases and J shorter by 4 bases, with the junction holding 8 bases beyond the gene matches. Based on the germline V gene, the CDR1 and CDR2 sequences are MNHEY and SVGAGI. These data come from a study of T-cell memory formation after mild COVID-19 (dated by TCRdb to 2020 to 2023). Concerning the study at large: TCR sequence clusters from the two donors were largely donor specific. In a couple of donors, T-cell clones that expanded and contracted after mild COVID-19 were tracked by sequencing TCRalpha and TCRbeta repertoires over time. Two young, previously healthy adult volunteers, one female and one male, were included in the cohort. What the authors observed across the whole study: Only a couple of mild cases were covered in the study, and larger cohorts including severe cases with pre-infection samples were considered necessary. Balanced CD4/CD8 phenotypes were observed for clones contracting from day 15 to 85, whereas a bias towards CD4+ was observed for a second wave of clones expanding from day 15 to 37. The second-wave clones that peaked on day 37 were not confirmed to be SARS-CoV-2 specific. Contracting CD4+ clones were found mainly in CM and EM memory subsets, while CD8+ clones were enriched in EMRA. The detection of some responding clones in pre-infection memory suggests that pre-existing cross-reactive memory T cells joined the SARS-CoV-2 response.

These reads were obtained on an Illumina NovaSeq 6000. Using 5'RACE with constant-segment primers, TCRalpha and TCRbeta cDNA libraries were constructed, with sample barcodes and unique molecular identifiers added in the process. Trizol reagent was used to extract RNA from every sample. Library amplification was performed in two PCR steps, and a second sample barcode and Illumina TruSeq adapters were introduced in the second step. The libraries were sequenced on an Illumina NovaSeq using 2 x 150 bp paired-end reads. The authors' analysis ran thus. Demultiplexing of reads and collapsing into UMI-guided consensus sequences were performed with migec v1.2.7. Using mixcr v2.1.11, UMI consensuses were aligned to TRA and TRB V and J templates and then assembled into clonotypes. A clonotype was counted as expanded or contracted only if both edgeR and NoisET called the change significant, with noise models trained on biological replicates. For edgeR calls, the cutoffs were a false discovery rate-adjusted p below 0.01 and a log2 fold-change threshold of 1. As an exploratory analysis of dynamics, max-normalized trajectories of the 1000 most abundant clonotypes were examined with PCA combined with hierarchical clustering. Each responding clone was given a CD4 or CD8 phenotype based on the CD4+ and CD8+ repertoires, which had been sequenced separately. TCRdb redid the processing of the public reads, applying fastp at Q25 and MiXCR, and retained in-frame beta chains. Under each unique CDR3 protein, matching rows form one entry showing the most common genes and DNA. The V and J calls were determined by TCRdb, not by the authors. In this sample the table shows 380,000 or so distinct CDR3 sequences, roughly an eighth of which occur a single time. Jointly, the top ten make up about 20% of the sample.

Ficoll-Paque density gradient centrifugation was the method used to isolate PBMCs. This clonotype originated in a man younger than 35 who had mild COVID-19 (a few samples of this study predate the infection). The sample titles of this study are shuffled in the database, so cell type and time point are left out; the donor was told from shared clones. The sequence joins TRBV6-5 to TRBJ2-3; TRBD2 lines up with 9 middle nucleotides. The sequencing input was PBMCs or a T cell subset sorted from them (not recorded which). The DNA sequence is given as TGTGCCAGCAGTTACTCGCCAGCGGGGGGTCGGGCAGATACGCAGTATTTT. Its coded protein is CASSYSPAGGRADTQYF.